The source of this TCR beta chain is a study of cytomegalovirus exposure and HLA in healthy donors. General study results and limits: V- and J-gene trimming of TCR beta was linked (in a later analysis) to a missense DCLRE1C variant. CMV serostatus was the only recorded immune exposure for donors.

The PCR employed 60 Vbeta primers together with 13 Jbeta primers. Sequencing used immunoSEQ multiplex PCR; TCRdb keeps in-frame clones, though not all of them. This sample carries roughly 160,000 clones, approximately 84% of them seen once, and the ten largest clones take 0.38%. As for this clone: Its specificity is unknown.

V dropped 4 bases and J dropped 5 bases, with 9 bases sitting between them. Germline loops: CDR1 SGHRS, CDR2 YFSETQ. The length of the CDR3 is 12 residues. Sequencing was performed on PBMCs. This sequence was found in a boy aged 2 to 10 in good health and CMV-seronegative. V is TRBV5-1 and J is TRBJ2-5, with D unclear. The CDR3 bases are TGCGCCAGCAGCCAAGACGGGGAGACCCAGTACTTC. It specifies CASSQDGETQYF.